This TCR beta chain is from a study of T cell repertoires in ileal Crohn's disease. Study at large: Patients had a median 7.9-year disease duration, and less than 45% were active smokers.

Study observations and caveats: Endoscopic recurrence occurred in every patient whose clonality exceeded 26.8%. High-frequency clones were more common in sorted CD8 than CD4 cells. Active smokers at surgery had more clonal expansions than non-smokers.

Time point given: neoterminal ileum biopsy at postoperative endoscopy, about 6 months after surgery. The CDR3 extends over 17 amino acids. V lost 5 bases, J lost 3 bases, and 11 bases stayed unmatched. The germline CDR1 and CDR2 sequences are LNHDA and SQIVND (reference sequence). The sample holds one count of this clone. The antigen is undetermined. TCRdb's copy holds only in-frame clones and misses some; the assay was immunoSEQ multiplex PCR. The sample yields more than 50,000 clones, roughly 91% seen once. The sample consisted of ileal tissue. V usage is TRBV19 and J usage is TRBJ1-2, with 11 bases aligning to TRBD1. The clonotype comes from an adult with Crohn's disease. CDR3 loop: CASSLGQGARKHYGYTF. The DNA of the CDR3 is TGTGCCAGTAGTCTAGGACAGGGGGCGCGAAAGCACTATGGCTACACCTTC. Full variable domain (rest looked up from reference TRBV19 and TRBJ1-2): DGGITQSPKYLFRKEGQNVTLSCEQNLNHDAMYWYRQDPGQGLRLIYYSQIVNDFQKGDIAEGYSVSREKKESFPLTVTSAQKNPTAFYLCASSLGQGARKHYGYTFGSGTRLTVV.